The source of this TCR beta chain is a study of blood T cell repertoires in COVID-19. Study context: In each case, the material was cDNA or gDNA derived from T cells, B-cell-depleted T cells, or PBMCs.

Method: immunoSEQ multiplex PCR; TCRdb's copy keeps in-frame clones and lacks some. The sample consists of over 50,000 clones, 84% of them appearing once. CDR1 MGHRA and CDR2 YSYEKL come from the germline V gene. This CDR3 contains 14 residues. The ends were cut back, 0 bases at V and 4 bases at J, with 9 bases in the middle. The source material was peripheral blood. This TCR was recovered from a man aged 50 to 60 with acute or convalescent COVID-19. The rearrangement links TRBV4-1 to TRBJ1-2; D is unclear. In DNA form, the CDR3 reads TGCGCCAGCAGCCAAGATGGGAGAACCTATGGCTACACCTTC. The encoded protein is CASSQDGRTYGYTF.